This TCR beta chain was recovered during a study of T cell responses to AZD1222 COVID-19 vaccine. Study at large: Investigators merged groups given second doses at roughly 4 or roughly 12 weeks. Study outcomes and limitations: The breadth and depth of Spike-specific TCRs increased once two AZD1222 doses had been given. Nearly half of unique spike-specific TCRs reportedly avoided B.1.351 and B.1.1.7 mutated regions. Seropositive status at baseline applied to only a handful of AZD1222 recipients.

This clone was detected once. Its antigen is not identified. Method: immunoSEQ multiplex PCR; TCRdb's copy keeps in-frame clones and lacks some. Counted here are roughly 120,000 clones, just under 95% occurring once; the ten biggest clones make up more than 2.5%. This CDR3 contains 16 residues. In germline, CDR1 is SGHTA, CDR2 FQGTGA. The V gene lost 4 bases and the J gene lost 4 bases, with 16 bases spanning the gap. The sequence was collected from an adult in good health. The chain is built from TRBV7-3 and TRBJ2-2; the D call may be TRBD1 or TRBD2 (5 bases each). The sequencing used peripheral blood, collected on day 0 of AZD1222 vaccination. As DNA, the CDR3 is TGTGCCAGCAGCTCGGGACCCACGGGGAGCACCGGGGAGCTGTTTTTT. Its translation: CASSSGPTGSTGELFF.